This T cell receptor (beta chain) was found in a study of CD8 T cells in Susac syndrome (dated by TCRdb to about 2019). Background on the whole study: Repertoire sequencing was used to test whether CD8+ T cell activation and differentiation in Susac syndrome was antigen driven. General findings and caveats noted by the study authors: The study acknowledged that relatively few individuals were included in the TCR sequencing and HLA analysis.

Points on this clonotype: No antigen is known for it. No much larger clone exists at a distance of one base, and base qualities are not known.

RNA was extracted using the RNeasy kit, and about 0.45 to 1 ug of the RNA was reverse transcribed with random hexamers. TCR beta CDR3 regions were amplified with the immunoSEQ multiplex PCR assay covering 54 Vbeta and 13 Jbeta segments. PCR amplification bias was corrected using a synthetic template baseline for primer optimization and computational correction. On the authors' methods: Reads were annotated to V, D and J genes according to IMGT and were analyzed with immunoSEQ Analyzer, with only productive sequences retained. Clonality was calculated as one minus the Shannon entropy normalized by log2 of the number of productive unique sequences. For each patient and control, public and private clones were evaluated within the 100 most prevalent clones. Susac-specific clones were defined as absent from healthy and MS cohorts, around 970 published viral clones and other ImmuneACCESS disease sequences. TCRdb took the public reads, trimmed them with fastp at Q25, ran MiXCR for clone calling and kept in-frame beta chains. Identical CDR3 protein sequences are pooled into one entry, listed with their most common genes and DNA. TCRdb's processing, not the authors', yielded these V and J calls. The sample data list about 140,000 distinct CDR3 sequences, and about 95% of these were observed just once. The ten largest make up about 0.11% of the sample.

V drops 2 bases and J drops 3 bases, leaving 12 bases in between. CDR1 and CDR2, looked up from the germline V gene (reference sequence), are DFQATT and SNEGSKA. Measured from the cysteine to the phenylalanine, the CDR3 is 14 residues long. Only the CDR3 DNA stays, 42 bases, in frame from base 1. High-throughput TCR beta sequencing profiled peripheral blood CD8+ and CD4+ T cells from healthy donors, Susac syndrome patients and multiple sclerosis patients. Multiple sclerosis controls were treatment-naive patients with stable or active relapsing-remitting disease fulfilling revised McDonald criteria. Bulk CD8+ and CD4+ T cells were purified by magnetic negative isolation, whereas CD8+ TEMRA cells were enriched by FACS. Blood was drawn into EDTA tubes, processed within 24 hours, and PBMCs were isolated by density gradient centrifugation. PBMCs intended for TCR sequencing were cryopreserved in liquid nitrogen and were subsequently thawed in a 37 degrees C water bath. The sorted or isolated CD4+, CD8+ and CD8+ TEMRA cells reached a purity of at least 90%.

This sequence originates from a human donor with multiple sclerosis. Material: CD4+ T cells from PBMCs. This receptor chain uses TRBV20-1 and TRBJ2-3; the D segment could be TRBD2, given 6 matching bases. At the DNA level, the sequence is TGCAGTGCTAGAAATTTGGGGGGAACAGATACGCAGTATTTT. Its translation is CSARNLGGTDTQYF.